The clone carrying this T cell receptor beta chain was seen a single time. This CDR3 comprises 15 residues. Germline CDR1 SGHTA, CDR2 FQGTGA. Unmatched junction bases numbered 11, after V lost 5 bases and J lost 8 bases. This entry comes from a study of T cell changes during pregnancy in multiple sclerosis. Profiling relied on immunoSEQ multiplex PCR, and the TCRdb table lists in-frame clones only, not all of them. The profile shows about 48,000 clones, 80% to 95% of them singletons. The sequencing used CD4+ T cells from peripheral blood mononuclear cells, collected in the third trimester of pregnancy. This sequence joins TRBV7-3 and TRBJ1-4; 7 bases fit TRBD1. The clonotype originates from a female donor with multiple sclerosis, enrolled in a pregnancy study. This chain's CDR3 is CASSRTGTEGEKLFF. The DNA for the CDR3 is TGTGCCAGCAGCCGGACCGGGACAGAGGGGGAAAAACTGTTTTTT.